Described below is a single TCR beta chain sequence and its context. CDR1 MNHNY and CDR2 SVGAGI come from the germline V gene (reference sequence). V was shortened by 6 bases and J by 7 bases, with 9 bases between the two germline ends. The length of the CDR3 is 11 residues. This sample is part of a study of blood T cell repertoires in COVID-19. Across the whole study: The study drew acute and convalescent COVID-19 samples from the United States, Italy and Spain. Sources were T cells, B-cell-depleted T cells, or PBMCs; the material itself was cDNA or gDNA.

Authors' data handling: Reference gene primer amplification gave estimated nucleated cell counts. Data came from immunoSEQ multiplex PCR; TCRdb stores just in-frame clones and leaves some out. For V, J and clone size, that table is used; D and trimming come from the DNA. The sample shows around 140,000 clones, about 80% of them seen only once. Enrolled through a virtual design, the participants were between roughly 18 and 90 years of age and came from approximately 25 US areas. This chain uses TRBV6-6 with TRBJ1-1; D gene unclear. What was sequenced was PBMCs or T cells enriched from blood (not recorded which). This receptor was identified in a woman between 50 and 59 years old who had recovered from COVID-19. CDR3 bases: TGTGCCAGCAGCTCGAGTGTTGAAGCTTTCTTT. Protein sequence: CASSSSVEAFF.